Sequencing of this T cell receptor (beta chain) was carried out in a study of T cells after yellow fever vaccination. Overall study findings and caveats: At approximately 96% for CD4 and 70% to 90% for CD8, most primary-vaccination clones showed up again after the booster. FACS-sorted repertoires might harbor abundant contaminating clonotypes from the bulk population.

CDR3 size: 15 residues. J gave up 3 bases and V 6 bases, and 7 bases lay outside the gene matches. UMIs were added to TCR cDNA along with a universal primer site when it was made by 5'RACE template switching. TCRdb recomputed calls from the 5' RACE reads with MiXCR, one row per CDR3 protein. The repertoire holds 350,000 to 550,000 distinct CDR3 sequences, around 20% seen once, with around 17% in the top ten. In regard to this clonotype: Its antigen is still unknown.

This chain uses TRBV12-3 or TRBV12-4 with TRBJ2-3, with 9 bases matching TRBD2. The TCR originated in a man between 18 and 35 years old who received the YFV17D yellow fever vaccine. The specimen comprised PBMCs, sampled before the yellow fever booster vaccination. The CDR3 loop is CASSRYTSGTDTQYF. CDR3 DNA: TGTGCCAGCAGCCGCTATACTAGCGGGACAGATACGCAGTATTTT.